A single sample is the source of the 30 T cell receptor beta chains below, sequenced in a study of OX40 agonist ivuxolimab in advanced cancers. TCRdb's copy holds only in-frame clones and misses some; the assay was immunoSEQ multiplex PCR. The data show about 63,000 clones, around 87% seen once. Sample: CD4+ or CD8+ T cells sorted from blood, taken in a trial of the OX40 agonist ivuxolimab. These receptors were collected from an adult with an advanced solid tumor such as melanoma, head and neck, liver or kidney cancer.

The chain links TRBV18 to TRBJ2-5; 10 positions agree with TRBD2. The CDR3 length is 15 residues. Looked up from germline, CDR1 is KGHSH and CDR2 is LQKENI. Trimming cost V 4 bases and J 3 bases; bases outside gene matches: 5. CDR3 nucleotide sequence: TGTGCCAGCTCACGGACTGGACTAGCGGAAGAGACCCAGTACTTC. Protein sequence: CASSRTGLAEETQYF.

The chain carries TRBV28 and TRBJ2-7; TRBD1 aligns across 9 bases. The CDR3 spans 16 residues. Trimming cost V 3 bases and J 3 bases; bases outside gene matches: 9. The germline V gene has CDR1 MDHEN and CDR2 SYDVKM. CDR3 sequence: CASSFPRGQGIYEQYF. DNA of the CDR3: TGTGCCAGCAGTTTCCCCAGGGGACAGGGTATCTACGAGCAGTACTTC.

J is TRBJ1-1 and V is TRBV28; TRBD1 matches at 8 bases. V shed 5 bases and J 7 bases; nucleotides not matched to a gene: 27. CDR1 and CDR2 (germline): MDHEN, SYDVKM. There are 20 residues in the CDR3. The CDR3 loop is CASSPRDYTAGQDSIVEAFF. In DNA, the CDR3 is TGTGCCAGCAGTCCAAGGGACTACACCGCGGGACAGGATTCGATCGTTGAAGCTTTCTTT. Full variable domain (outside the CDR3, taken from reference TRBV28 and TRBJ1-1): DVKVTQSSRYLVKRTGEKVFLECVQDMDHENMFWYRQDPGLGLRLIYFSYDVKMKEKGDIPEGYSVSREKKERFSLILESASTNQTSMYLCASSPRDYTAGQDSIVEAFFGQGTRLTVV.

J is TRBJ2-3 and V is TRBV28; D unresolved. The V end lost 7 bases, the J end lost 5 bases, and 7 bases lay between the germline ends. The CDR3 length is 11 residues. Germline assignment: CDR1 MDHEN and CDR2 SYDVKM. CDR3 sequence reads: CASTQLDTQYF. The CDR3 DNA sequence: TGTGCCAGCACCCAACTAGATACGCAGTATTTT.

The V gene is TRBV7-2, the J gene TRBJ2-2; TRBD2 agrees at 12 bases. The CDR3 spans 18 residues. V shed 1 base and J 4 bases; nucleotides not matched to a gene: 7. In germline, CDR1 is SGHTA, CDR2 FQGNSA. The chain's CDR3 is CASSLGLAGGLPTGELFF. CDR3 sequence (DNA): TGTGCCAGCAGCTTAGGGCTAGCGGGGGGGCTCCCCACCGGGGAGCTGTTTTTT.

The V gene is TRBV4-2, the J gene TRBJ1-2; D might be TRBD1 (5 bases). The germline CDR1 and CDR2 sequences are LGHNA and YNFKEQ. This CDR3 is 15 amino acids long. V was pared by 5 bases and J by 3 bases, with 16 bases between. CDR3 in DNA: TGTGCCAGCAGCTCCGGGACCCCGGGGTACTATGGCTACACCTTC. Amino acids: CASSSGTPGYYGYTF.

This chain connects TRBV2 to TRBJ1-6, with a tentative D call TRBD1 (5 bases). The CDR3 spans 16 residues. The V end lost 6 bases, the J end lost 2 bases, and 14 bases lay between the germline ends. The germline CDR1 and CDR2 sequences are SNHLY and FYNNEI. The CDR3, as DNA: TGTGCCAGCAGCTCTACAGGCTTCCCCTATAATTCACCCCTCCACTTT. Amino acids: CASSSTGFPYNSPLHF.

V gene TRBV7-9 combines with J gene TRBJ1-2, with 8 bases fitting TRBD1. Germline V gene lookup returns CDR1 SEHNR and CDR2 FQNEAQ (reference sequence). The CDR3 runs to 17 residues. J lost 3 bases, V lost 1 base, and 10 bases had no gene match. CDR3 coding DNA: TGTGCCAGCAGCTTAGGGCAGGGGGCTGGATGGGACTATGGCTACACCTTC. This gives the protein CASSLGQGAGWDYGYTF. Full variable domain (missing parts from reference TRBV7-9 and TRBJ1-2): DTGVSQNPRHKITKRGQNVTFRCDPISEHNRLYWYRQTLGQGPEFLTYFQNEAQLEKSRLLSDRFSAERPKGSFSTLEIQRTEQGDSAMYLCASSLGQGAGWDYGYTFGSGTRLTVV.

The chain employs TRBV6-5 and TRBJ1-2; D gene ambiguous. The germline V gene encodes CDR1 MNHEY and CDR2 SVGAGI. CDR3 length: 14 residues. The germline V and J ends were trimmed by 2 bases and 1 base, with 8 bases remaining between them. CDR3 residues: CASSYKGDNYGYTF. The CDR3 bases are TGTGCCAGCAGTTACAAAGGAGATAACTATGGCTACACCTTC.

The chain joins TRBV5-5 to TRBJ1-1; possibly TRBD1 for D (5 bases). The CDR3 covers 15 residues. Per germline, CDR1 SGHKS and CDR2 YYEKEE (reference sequence). The V gene lost 4 bases and the J gene lost 5 bases, with 18 bases spanning the gap. The CDR3 sequence: CASSAQGRGHTEAFF. CDR3 sequence (DNA): TGTGCCAGCAGCGCCCAGGGCAGAGGGCATACTGAAGCTTTCTTT. Full variable domain (remainder filled in from reference TRBV5-5 and TRBJ1-1): DAGVTQSPTHLIKTRGQQVTLRCSPISGHKSVSWYQQVLGQGPQFIFQYYEKEERGRGNFPDRFSARQFPNYSSELNVNALLLGDSALYLCASSAQGRGHTEAFFGQGTRLTVV.

V and J are TRBV11-3 and TRBJ1-1, with D possibly matching TRBD1 (5 bases). This CDR3 contains 14 residues. V was shortened by 1 base and J by 3 bases, with 9 bases between the two germline ends. The germline V gene has CDR1 SGHNT and CDR2 YENEEA. The CDR3, as DNA: TGTGCCAGCAGCTTAGCTGGGGGAGACACTGAAGCTTTCTTT. Protein: CASSLAGGDTEAFF.

The chain carries TRBV13 and TRBJ2-7; no clear D. The CDR3 contains 11 residues. Between the trimmed V and J ends, which lost 1 base and 5 bases, there was a span of 3 bases. Germline V gene lookup returns CDR1 PRHDT and CDR2 FYEKMQ (reference sequence). The CDR3 DNA reads TGTGCCAGCAGCTTAGAACACGAGCAGTACTTC. Its translation is CASSLEHEQYF.

The chain recombines TRBV19 with TRBJ2-7, with TRBD2 matching 11 bases. CDR3 size: 18 residues. Germline CDR1 and CDR2: LNHDA and SQIVND (reference sequence). The V and J ends lost 7 bases and 3 bases, in that order; junction bases with no gene match: 17. In DNA form, the CDR3 reads TGTGCCAGTATCCTAAACCCGGGACTAGCGGAGATCGGCTACGAGCAGTACTTC. It translates to CASILNPGLAEIGYEQYF.

The J gene is TRBJ1-5, the V gene TRBV12-5, with TRBD1 as a possible D gene (6 bases). Germline-derived CDR1 and CDR2 are LGHNT and FRNRAP. V lost 1 base and J 0 bases, leaving 10 bases between the germline ends. The CDR3 is 16 amino acids. The CDR3 reads CASGLAQGFSNQPQHF. CDR3 coding DNA: TGTGCTAGTGGTTTGGCACAGGGCTTTAGCAATCAGCCCCAGCATTTT.

This chain connects TRBV18 to TRBJ1-4; D remains unclear. V shed 4 bases and J shed 3 bases, with 15 bases lying between them. This CDR3 spans 16 amino acids. Germline assignment: CDR1 KGHSH and CDR2 LQKENI. The CDR3 spells CASSRSPGKSNEKLFF. In DNA, the CDR3 is TGTGCCAGCTCACGCTCCCCGGGAAAATCTAATGAAAAACTGTTTTTT.

This clone was counted between two and nine times. This sequence joins TRBV4-1 and TRBJ2-3; a weak D match, TRBD1 (6 bases). This CDR3 is built from 14 residues. Germline CDR1 is MGHRA and CDR2 is YSYEKL. The V end lost 3 bases, the J end lost 4 bases, and 11 bases lay between the germline ends. In DNA, the CDR3 is TGCGCCAGCAGCCAGCAGAGGGGGTCAGATACGCAGTATTTT. This gives the protein CASSQQRGSDTQYF.

The rearrangement uses TRBV18 and TRBJ1-6; D possibly corresponds to TRBD1 (5 bases). The CDR3 is 16 residues long. V lost 0 bases to trimming and J lost 7 bases, with 13 bases between them. Germline V lookup: CDR1 KGHSH, CDR2 LQKENI. The CDR3: CASSPPGGTGNSPLHF. The CDR3 DNA follows: TGTGCCAGCTCACCACCGGGCGGGACGGGAAATTCACCCCTCCACTTT.

Here the CDR3 reads CAISRDRERELFF. CDR3 DNA: TGTGCCATCAGTAGGGACAGGGAACGGGAGCTGTTTTTT. V and J are TRBV10-3 and TRBJ2-2, with TRBD1 identical over 9 bases. Per the germline V gene, CDR1 is ENHRY and CDR2 is SYGVKD. This CDR3 has 13 residues. Trimming removed 5 bases from V and 9 bases from J; junction bases left unmatched: 4.

This CDR3 reads CASSPGGAYEKLFF. DNA of the CDR3: TGTGCCAGCTCACCAGGGGGCGCTTATGAAAAACTGTTTTTT. V and J are TRBV18 and TRBJ1-4; TRBD1 is a possible D gene (6 bases). CDR3 size: 14 residues. The V gene's germline CDR1 is KGHSH and CDR2 LQKENI. V was shortened by 2 bases and J by 6 bases, with 10 bases between the two germline ends.

The gene calls are TRBV7-9 and TRBJ1-6, with TRBD1 matching 8 bases. V was pared by 5 bases and J by 10 bases, with 7 bases of the junction left unmatched. The CDR3 runs 14 residues. CDR1 is SEHNR and CDR2 is FQNEAQ in the germline V gene (reference sequence). CDR3 sequence: CASSMTGEESPLHF. The CDR3 coding sequence is TGTGCCAGCAGCATGACAGGGGAGGAATCACCCCTCCACTTT.

The chain uses TRBV6-6 and TRBJ1-5, with D maybe TRBD1 (5 bases). The CDR3 runs to 13 residues. CDR1 and CDR2 (germline): MNHNY, SVGAGI (reference sequence). Trimming left V 2 bases short and J 4 bases short, with 6 bases between. CDR3 in DNA: TGTGCCAGCAGTTACCGGGGGAATCAGCCCCAGCATTTT. Translated: CASSYRGNQPQHF.

The J gene is TRBJ1-6, the V gene TRBV11-2; tentatively, D is TRBD1 (5 bases). Trimming shortened V by 8 bases and J by 9 bases, and 17 bases separated the two germline ends. CDR3 length: 14 residues. Germline-derived CDR1 and CDR2 are SGHAT and FQNNGV. Written as DNA, the CDR3 is TGTGCCAGCGGGCCAAGCAGGGTTGGTTCACCCCTCCACTTT. Protein product: CASGPSRVGSPLHF.

The V call is TRBV2, the J call TRBJ2-5; 9 bases match TRBD2. Trimming removed 2 bases from V and 1 base from J; junction bases left unmatched: 11. The CDR3 runs to 18 residues. Looked up from germline, CDR1 is SNHLY and CDR2 is FYNNEI. CDR3 amino acids: CASSEWRGGRMSQETQYF. The CDR3 DNA reads as TGTGCCAGCAGTGAATGGCGGGGGGGCCGGATGAGCCAAGAGACCCAGTACTTC.

This clone appeared once. V is TRBV19 and J is TRBJ1-4, with no clear D. From germline, CDR1 is LNHDA and CDR2 SQIVND (reference sequence). There are 17 residues in the CDR3. Deletions cut 3 bases from V and 1 base from J, with 15 bases between. The chain's CDR3 is CASSMGEVDGTNEKLFF. CDR3 bases: TGTGCCAGTAGTATGGGTGAGGTGGACGGAACTAATGAAAAACTGTTTTTT.

The chain employs TRBV5-6 and TRBJ2-1, with 8 nucleotides matching TRBD2. The germline V gene has CDR1 SGHDT and CDR2 YYEEEE. V dropped 4 bases and J dropped 4; count of bases not matched to a gene: 7. The CDR3 runs 15 residues. The CDR3 DNA sequence: TGTGCCAGCAGCCCTGCGGGGGGTACGTACAATGAGCAGTTCTTC. Its protein product is CASSPAGGTYNEQFF.

The chain links TRBV15 to TRBJ2-7; 10 bases line up with TRBD2. The CDR3 sequence is 15 residues long. The germline V gene has CDR1 LNHNV and CDR2 YYDKDF (reference sequence). J lost 0 bases, V lost 8 bases, and 7 bases had no gene match. The CDR3 here is CATSAGGPGSYEQYF. CDR3 bases: TGTGCCACCTCAGCGGGAGGGCCGGGCTCCTACGAGCAGTACTTC. Full variable domain (missing parts from reference TRBV15 and TRBJ2-7): DAMVIQNPRYQVTQFGKPVTLSCSQTLNHNVMYWYQQKSSQAPKLLFHYYDKDFNNEADTPDNFQSRRPNTSFCFLDIRSPGLGDTAMYLCATSAGGPGSYEQYFGPGTRLTVT.

V is TRBV7-9 and J is TRBJ1-1; D call uncertain. The CDR3 is made up of 14 amino acids. The V end was cut by 2 bases, the J end by 1 base, with 8 bases between. The V gene's germline CDR1 is SEHNR and CDR2 FQNEAQ (reference sequence). This CDR3 is CASSLLGPNTEAFF. DNA of the CDR3: TGTGCCAGCAGCTTACTAGGGCCGAACACTGAAGCTTTCTTT.

The chain recombines TRBV28 with TRBJ2-3; tentative D call: TRBD2 (5 bases). The germline CDR1 and CDR2 sequences are MDHEN and SYDVKM. Trimming shortened V by 7 bases and J by 0 bases, and 14 bases separated the two germline ends. The CDR3 loop spans 15 amino acids. The DNA for the CDR3 is TGTGCCAGCAATTCCCGGGGTTCTAGCACAGATACGCAGTATTTT. Translated, it gives CASNSRGSSTDTQYF.

The chain has TRBV10-2 and TRBJ2-1, with TRBD2 identical over 10 bases. Germline V gives CDR1 WSHSY, CDR2 SAAADI. CDR3 length: 15 amino acids. Losses at the gene ends were 5 bases for V and 4 bases for J; bases not matched to a gene: 5. CDR3 region: CASSYTSGTYNEQFF. The DNA for the CDR3 is TGCGCCAGCAGTTACACTAGCGGGACATACAATGAGCAGTTCTTC.

The chain couples TRBV5-4 to TRBJ2-1; 8 bases match TRBD1. The V and J ends lost 4 bases and 4 bases, in that order; junction bases with no gene match: 7. From germline, CDR1 is SGHNT and CDR2 YYREEE (reference sequence). The CDR3 covers 15 residues. This chain's CDR3 is CASSEPGQVYNEQFF. CDR3 bases: TGTGCCAGCAGCGAACCGGGACAGGTTTACAATGAGCAGTTCTTC.